One and the same sample provided the 10 T cell receptor beta chains below, sequenced in a study of blood T cell repertoires in COVID-19 (TCRdb year 2020). The library was generated by the immunoSEQ multiplex PCR assay. TCRdb holds this immuneACCESS table with in-frame rearrangements only. Some clones are missing; in checked studies, unresolved V genes explain under half, and the rest has no known cause. This sample comprises 250,000 or so clones, about 84% of them detected only once. 1.8% of the sample is taken by the ten largest. Sequences were obtained from PBMCs or T cells enriched from blood (not recorded which). Receptors originate from a man in his sixties who had recovered from COVID-19.

The sample holds one count of this clone. The V and J genes are TRBV6-5 and TRBJ1-2; TRBD1 matches at 7 bases. The CDR3 consists of 13 residues. The germline gives CDR1 MNHEY, CDR2 SVGAGI. V trimming: 2 bases; J trimming: 7 bases; junction bases outside the gene matches: 4. The chain's CDR3 is CASSYGQGVGYTF. The CDR3 coding sequence is TGTGCCAGCAGTTACGGCCAGGGGGTTGGCTACACCTTC.

The chain combines TRBV19 with TRBJ1-4, with D possibly TRBD1 on 6 matching bases. Between the trimmed V and J ends, which lost 3 bases and 3 bases, there was a span of 8 bases. Germline V gene lookup returns CDR1 LNHDA and CDR2 SQIVND (reference sequence). The CDR3 extends over 14 amino acids. The CDR3 DNA follows: TGTGCCAGTAGTATGAAGGGGGCTAATGAAAAACTGTTTTTT. Translating gives CASSMKGANEKLFF. The full variable domain, rest sourced from reference TRBV19 and TRBJ1-4, is DGGITQSPKYLFRKEGQNVTLSCEQNLNHDAMYWYRQDPGQGLRLIYYSQIVNDFQKGDIAEGYSVSREKKESFPLTVTSAQKNPTAFYLCASSMKGANEKLFFGSGTQLSVL.

V is TRBV19 and J is TRBJ1-1; maybe TRBD1 (5 bases). V gave up 8 bases and J gave up 2 bases, with 9 bases separating them. Germline V gives CDR1 LNHDA, CDR2 SQIVND (reference sequence). This CDR3 has 12 amino acids. DNA for the CDR3: TGTGCCAGTGCTACAGGAAACACTGAAGCTTTCTTT. Translating gives CASATGNTEAFF.

The chain employs TRBV7-2 and TRBJ1-2; D call uncertain. V lost 5 bases, J lost 2 bases, and 9 bases lay in between. This CDR3 is 13 amino acids long. Germline V gene data show CDR1 as SGHTA and CDR2 as FQGNSA. The CDR3: CASSPTENYGYTF. The CDR3 nucleotides read TGTGCCAGCAGCCCGACGGAGAACTATGGCTACACCTTC.

V gene TRBV2 combines with J gene TRBJ1-5; TRBD1 matches at 12 bases. V lost 6 bases, J lost 6 bases, and 6 bases stayed unmatched. The CDR3 consists of 15 residues. CDR1 is SNHLY and CDR2 is FYNNEI in the germline V gene. CDR3 loop: CASRRGQGAAQPQHF. CDR3 sequence (DNA): TGTGCCAGCAGGAGGGGACAGGGGGCAGCTCAGCCCCAGCATTTT.

The chain has TRBV7-6 and TRBJ2-1; 9 positions match TRBD2. The trim removed 2 bases at V and 10 bases at J, leaving 9 bases unmatched. The V gene's germline CDR1 is SGHVS and CDR2 FNYEAQ. This CDR3 region has 15 residues. CDR3 region: CASSLLGGGASEQFF. CDR3 in DNA: TGTGCCAGCAGCTTATTGGGCGGGGGGGCTAGCGAGCAGTTCTTC.

This sequence joins TRBV2 and TRBJ2-5; TRBD1 might be the D (6 bases). Germline V lookup: CDR1 SNHLY, CDR2 FYNNEI. There are 13 residues in the CDR3. Trimming cost V 7 bases and J 5 bases, with 14 bases left between them. The CDR3 spells CASKTTGLETQYF. CDR3 DNA: TGTGCCAGCAAAACCACAGGGTTGGAGACCCAGTACTTC. Based on the CDR3 plus reference TRBV2 and TRBJ2-5, the full variable domain is EPEVTQTPSHQVTQMGQEVILRCVPISNHLYFYWYRQILGQKVEFLVSFYNNEISEKSEIFDDQFSVERPDGSNFTLKIRSTKLEDSAMYFCASKTTGLETQYFGPGTRLLVL.

Notes on this clone: The junction does not match germline at one end; this may be a read error. The chain couples TRBV23-1 to TRBJ1-1; tentative D call: TRBD1 (5 bases). TRBV23-1 is an ORF, and what it does is uncertain. The length of the CDR3 is 10 residues. Here the CDR3 DNA reads TGCGCCAGCAGTCTCCGCAGGGCTCTGTTT. Protein sequence: CASSLRRALF.

For the CDR3, the DNA is TGTGCCATCAGTGATCTCTCTGGAAACACCATATATTTT. Protein sequence: CAISDLSGNTIYF. The V call is TRBV10-3, the J call TRBJ1-3; D remains unclear. Germline V gives CDR1 ENHRY, CDR2 SYGVKD. V was cut by 3 bases and J by 0 bases, with 3 bases left in between. This CDR3 comprises 13 residues.

The rearrangement links TRBV19 to TRBJ2-5; the D gene is possibly TRBD1 (5 bases). The CDR3 runs to 14 residues. V dropped 4 bases and J dropped 2 bases, with 11 bases sitting between them. CDR1 is LNHDA, CDR2 SQIVND, per germline (reference sequence). The CDR3 region is CASSRKGYQETQYF. CDR3 DNA: TGTGCCAGTAGTAGGAAGGGGTATCAAGAGACCCAGTACTTC.